These 16 T cell receptor beta chains share one sample of origin, sequenced in a study of T cells after yellow fever vaccination. TCRdb called the 5' RACE reads again in MiXCR, with one record for every CDR3 protein. This sample has approximately 300,000 distinct CDR3 sequences, with roughly a tenth found just once. This sample comprised CD4+ T cells sorted from PBMCs, obtained 45 days after the yellow fever booster vaccination. The receptors here all came from a young man who received the YFV17D yellow fever vaccine.

The CDR3, as DNA: TGTGCCAGCAGCTTACAGGGACAGGGATTCAATGAGCAGTTCTTC. It yields the protein CASSLQGQGFNEQFF. V usage is TRBV7-3 and J usage is TRBJ2-1, with 9 bases aligning to TRBD1. The V gene end was trimmed by 2 bases and the J gene end by 6 bases; junction bases not matched to a gene: 5. Germline V gene data show CDR1 as SGHTA and CDR2 as FQGTGA. The CDR3 has 15 residues.

The chain recombines TRBV15 with TRBJ1-2; 8 nucleotides line up with TRBD1. Germline CDR1 is LNHNV and CDR2 is YYDKDF (reference sequence). The V and J ends lost 0 bases and 1 base, in that order; junction bases with no gene match: 7. The CDR3 is 17 amino acids. The CDR3 DNA sequence: TGTGCCACCAGCAGAGATCCCGGCAGGGGGCTTAACTATGGCTACACCTTC. This gives the protein CATSRDPGRGLNYGYTF.

This clonotype was counted a few times. This chain uses TRBV6-1 with TRBJ1-3; no clear D gene. V shed 2 bases and J shed 7 bases, with 12 bases lying between them. CDR3 size: 14 residues. CDR1 is MNHNS and CDR2 is SASEGT in the germline V gene. The CDR3 region has the DNA TGTGCCAGCAGTGAATCCCAGGAGCGGAACACCATATATTTT. It translates to CASSESQERNTIYF.

The V call is TRBV5-1, the J call TRBJ2-3; 9 positions agree with TRBD2. Germline V CDR1 and CDR2: SGHRS, YFSETQ. The CDR3 runs 16 residues. Trimming at V came to 4 bases and at J to 1 base, leaving 7 bases not matched to a gene. The CDR3 bases are TGCGCCAGCAGCCTCGACCCTAGCGGGGGCACAGATACGCAGTATTTT. Protein product: CASSLDPSGGTDTQYF.

The chain recombines TRBV20-1 with TRBJ1-5; D remains ambiguous. The length of the CDR3 is 14 residues. Germline V gene data show CDR1 as DFQATT and CDR2 as SNEGSKA (reference sequence). Deletions cut 5 bases from V and 0 bases from J, with 11 bases between. Here the CDR3 reads CSAVLGYSNQPQHF. The CDR3, as DNA: TGCAGTGCTGTCCTCGGGTATAGCAATCAGCCCCAGCATTTT.

V usage is TRBV2 and J usage is TRBJ1-2; TRBD1 matches at 7 bases. V dropped 7 bases and J dropped 4; count of bases not matched to a gene: 6. Germline CDR1 reads SNHLY; CDR2 reads FYNNEI. This CDR3 region has 13 residues. CDR3 sequence: CASIAGQIYGYTF. The CDR3 bases are TGTGCCAGCATCGCGGGACAGATCTATGGCTACACCTTC.

The chain recombines TRBV10-3 with TRBJ2-6; D possibly corresponds to TRBD1 (8 bases). V gave up 3 bases and J gave up 2 bases, with 17 bases separating them. Germline V CDR1 and CDR2: ENHRY, SYGVKD. The CDR3 runs to 18 residues. The CDR3 reads CAISEHHRGGTGANVLTF. The CDR3 nucleotides are TGTGCCATCAGTGAACATCACAGGGGGGGAACTGGGGCCAACGTCCTGACTTTC.

The chain is built from TRBV6-5 and TRBJ1-3; no reliable D call. Trimming took off 0 bases at V and 4 bases at J, with 13 bases between the two ends. In germline, CDR1 is MNHEY, CDR2 SVGAGI. This CDR3 spans 16 amino acids. The CDR3 DNA is TGTGCCAGCAGTTACTCGAAATATCCTGCGGGAAACACCATATATTTT. Its protein is CASSYSKYPAGNTIYF.

This clonotype was seen only a few times. V and J are TRBV20-1 and TRBJ1-5; D unclear. The CDR3 spans 15 residues. Looked up from germline, CDR1 is DFQATT and CDR2 is SNEGSKA (reference sequence). The CDR3 spells CSTAVLAPGNQPQHF. The CDR3 bases are TGCAGCACTGCCGTTCTGGCCCCTGGCAATCAGCCCCAGCATTTT.

The table lists this clonotype with many counts. The V call is TRBV27, the J call TRBJ2-5; weak D call: TRBD1 (6 bases). In germline, CDR1 is MNHEY, CDR2 SMNVEV (reference sequence). Trimming took 6 bases from V and 4 from J, leaving 12 bases between them. This CDR3 has 13 residues. CDR3 residues: CASSRKGGETQYF. The CDR3 nucleotides read TGTGCCAGCAGCCGCAAAGGGGGAGAGACCCAGTACTTC.

This clonotype came up a few times. This rearrangement joins TRBV29-1 to TRBJ2-2, with 8 bases lining up with TRBD2. The V gene's germline CDR1 is SQVTM and CDR2 ANQGSEA. The CDR3 is made up of 15 amino acids. After removal of 3 bases from V and 7 bases from J, the junction contained 10 bases not matched to a gene. CDR3 nucleotides: TGCAGCGTTGATGTTAGCGGGGCCAGGGGCGGGGAGCTGTTTTTT. It is translated as CSVDVSGARGGELFF.

This clonotype was picked up a small number of times. The rearrangement uses TRBV6-1 and TRBJ1-2, with 7 bases fitting TRBD1. The V gene's germline CDR1 is MNHNS and CDR2 SASEGT. With V trimmed by 7 bases and J by 8 bases, 10 bases remained unmatched. The length of the CDR3 is 13 residues. The CDR3 loop reads CASNFDRAQGYTF. Written as DNA, the CDR3 is TGTGCCAGCAATTTCGACAGGGCTCAGGGCTACACCTTC.

The chain uses TRBV3-1 and TRBJ2-1; 11 positions match TRBD2. The germline gives CDR1 LGHDT, CDR2 YNNKEL (reference sequence). Trimming at V came to 2 bases and at J to 7 bases, leaving 4 bases not matched to a gene. The CDR3 contains 15 residues. The chain's CDR3 is CASSQFSGGVNEQFF. For the CDR3, the DNA is TGTGCCAGCAGCCAATTTAGCGGGGGGGTAAATGAGCAGTTCTTC.

This clonotype was picked up a small number of times. This rearrangement joins TRBV20-1 to TRBJ2-5, with 9 bases aligning to TRBD2. CDR1 DFQATT and CDR2 SNEGSKA come from the germline V gene (reference sequence). The ends lost 6 bases at V and 4 bases at J; junction bases unmatched: 3. CDR3 length: 12 residues. The CDR3 region has the DNA TGCAGTGCCCTGACTAGCGGAGAGACCCAGTACTTC. This gives the protein CSALTSGETQYF.

The genes are TRBV5-8 and TRBJ1-5, with D maybe TRBD1 (5 bases). Trimming took off 0 bases at V and 1 base at J, with 14 bases between the two ends. Germline-derived CDR1 and CDR2 are SGHTS and YDEGEE. CDR3 length: 17 residues. The CDR3 here is CASSLAFGAGSNQPQHF. CDR3 in DNA: TGTGCCAGCAGCTTGGCTTTCGGGGCGGGAAGCAATCAGCCCCAGCATTTT. Looking up the rest from reference TRBV5-8 and TRBJ1-5 gives the full variable domain: EAGVTQSPTHLIKTRGQQATLRCSPISGHTSVYWYQQALGLGLQFLLWYDEGEERNRGNFPPRFSGRQFPNYSSELNVNALELEDSALYLCASSLAFGAGSNQPQHFGDGTRLSIL.

Only a few counts were recorded for this clonotype. The chain has TRBV12-3 or TRBV12-4 and TRBJ1-5; weak D call: TRBD1 (5 bases). Trimming removed 0 bases from V and 7 bases from J, with 10 bases in between. This CDR3 contains 14 residues. The chain's CDR3 is CASSLAARAQPQHF. CDR3 DNA sequence: TGTGCCAGCAGTTTAGCCGCCAGGGCGCAGCCCCAGCATTTT.